This T cell receptor (beta chain) stems from a study of cytomegalovirus exposure and HLA in healthy donors. Data came from immunoSEQ multiplex PCR; TCRdb stores just in-frame clones and leaves some out. In the table there are over 150,000 clones, roughly 90% of which are singletons. On this clone: What it recognizes is unknown.

Whole-study results and caveats: The tendency of first-cohort TCR clusters to co-occur in the roughly 110 validation repertoires was the finding of a later analysis.

Trimming pared 3 bases from V and 4 bases from J, leaving 12 bases between. CDR3 length equals 14 residues. Germline lookup yields CDR1 MGHRA and CDR2 YSYEKL. This TCR derives from a woman between 25 and 40 years old in good health and CMV-seronegative. The rearrangement links TRBV4-1 to TRBJ1-2; the D gene is possibly TRBD1 (6 bases). Sequenced input: PBMCs. The CDR3 here is CASSHPGQSYGYTF. The CDR3 nucleotides are TGCGCCAGCAGCCACCCTGGACAGAGCTATGGCTACACCTTC.